In this sample, the clone carrying this T cell receptor (beta chain) turned up many times. The data were obtained in a study of T cells in Graves' hyperthyroidism and ophthalmopathy. In germline, CDR1 is DFQATT, CDR2 SNEGSKA (reference sequence). V was cut by 6 bases and J by 4 bases, with 9 bases left in between. This CDR3 contains 11 residues. The CDR3 regions of TCR beta were amplified from RNA transcripts. A first-round RT-PCR of the TCR CDR3 used the HTBI primer set. TCRdb independently ran MiXCR on the multiplex PCR reads; one entry per CDR3 protein. The table shows a few hundred thousand distinct CDR3 sequences, with about 14% occurring only once.

The rearrangement uses TRBV20-1 and TRBJ1-2; tentative D call: TRBD1 (6 bases). The sequence was collected from a woman in her thirties with Graves' ophthalmopathy. Sequencing input: blood. CDR3 loop: CSAPQGYGYTF. The CDR3 DNA reads TGCAGTGCCCCACAGGGCTATGGCTACACCTTC.